This T cell receptor (beta chain) was sequenced for a study of CD8+ T cells in alopecia areata. Study overall: It was oral tofacitinib, at 5 to 10 mg twice daily, that treated patients received. Dosing with tofacitinib proceeded for 6 to 18 months, followed by 6 months off drug. Study-wide findings and caveats: Across lesional scalp, and particularly alopecia totalis/universalis, clonality surpassed that of normal scalp. Besides other cells, scalp samples also yield sequences of resident alphabeta T cells from normal skin.

This clone has more than one count but fewer than ten. Its antigen remains unknown. In each case, RNA was isolated and then reverse transcribed into cDNA as the sequencing template. Clones were read by immunoSEQ multiplex PCR, and TCRdb kept only the in-frame ones, dropping some. The sample lists fewer than 10,000 clones, around 63% occurring once. Germline lookup yields CDR1 MDHEN and CDR2 SYDVKM. The CDR3 is made up of 16 amino acids. V lost 5 bases, J lost 5 bases, and 21 bases lay in between. Researchers took lesional scalp punch biopsies and peripheral blood from people who were alopecia areata patients.

The sequencing input was skin. The chain employs TRBV28 and TRBJ2-5; D may match TRBD1 or TRBD2 (5 bases each). This sequence originates from a human donor with alopecia areata. CDR3 bases: TGTGCCAGCAGTCCCGCGGCCAACCGTTGGGGGGAGACCCAGTACTTC. It codes for CASSPAANRWGETQYF.